This T cell receptor (beta chain) was found in a study of post-analysis software for immune sequencing data (dated by TCRdb to between 2014 and 2017). Regarding the complete study: Disease courses on record covered relapsing-remitting, secondary progressive and progressive-relapsing multiple sclerosis, though some patients had no subtype annotation. The patient repertoires were compared against more than 10 previously published healthy control repertoires obtained from donors aged roughly 6 to 26 years. A subset of samples was prepared in parallel using single-end sample barcoding, then pooled and co-amplified after Illumina adapter ligation. Study-wide conclusions, independent of this receptor: Significantly higher frequencies in patients than in controls were found for about five TRBV segments, including TRBV5-6, TRBV5-1 and TRBV20-1. Multiple sclerosis patients had significantly lower normalized Chao1 diversity than controls, a result that suggests substantial peripheral T-cell clonal expansion. The control group was slightly older than the multiple sclerosis patient group. Direct clustering with F measure showed strong co-clustering of samples prepared in the same batch, prompting a batch-effect correction.

As concerns this clonotype: Its cognate antigen has yet to be identified. The input lacks base qualities; no much larger clone sits a single base away.

To demonstrate the VDJtools post-analysis software, the study profiled TCR beta repertoires from the peripheral blood of about 13 young patients with multiple sclerosis. The multiple sclerosis patients were children and adolescents between roughly 6 and 16 years of age. The library was built by means of PCR. The reads were generated on an Illumina HiSeq 2500. Unique molecular identifiers were incorporated into TCR beta cDNA libraries to reduce PCR and sequencing biases. Per 1 to 10 million input T cells, approximately 500,000 cDNA molecules were obtained, such that each molecule approximated one T cell. The same protocol used for the earlier healthy control dataset was applied to prepare and sequence the patient libraries. Within a given batch, samples were prepared together, multiplexed and sequenced on the same HiSeq lane. Concerning the study's data processing: MIGEC was used to process the raw barcoded reads, and molecular identifier groups with only a single read were discarded before consensus assembly and CDR3 extraction. VDJtools was used for post-analysis of the clonotype tables, with diversity normalized by down-sampling every dataset to the smallest sample size. Repertoire overlap clustering matched CDR3 amino acid but not nucleotide sequences to correct batch-related cross-sample contamination. TCRdb reanalyzed the raw reads on its own, using fastp at Q25 for trimming and MiXCR for clone calling, and kept in-frame beta chains. Rows with one shared CDR3 protein collapse into an entry with the most common genes and DNA. What appears here as the V and J calls and clone size reflects TCRdb's work, not the paper's. In this sample the table shows hundreds of thousands of distinct CDR3 sequences, under 70% of which occur a single time. Approximately 4.5% of the sample lies in the top ten.

V and J are trimmed by 5 bases and 1 base, and the gene matches miss 7 bases of the junction. Looking up the germline V gene yields CDR1 SGHDT and CDR2 YYEEEE. The CDR3, from cysteine to phenylalanine, totals 17 residues. CDR3 DNA is the only sequence kept; it has 51 bases, read in frame from the first base. The origin of this receptor is a girl aged 5-17 years with multiple sclerosis. This receptor chain uses TRBV5-6 and TRBJ1-6, with 9 bases in between that match TRBD1. Sequenced material: blood. In nucleotides, the sequence is TGTGCCAGCAGGGGGAGGACAGGGGAGTCCTATAATTCACCCCTCCACTTT. It codes for CASRGRTGESYNSPLHF.